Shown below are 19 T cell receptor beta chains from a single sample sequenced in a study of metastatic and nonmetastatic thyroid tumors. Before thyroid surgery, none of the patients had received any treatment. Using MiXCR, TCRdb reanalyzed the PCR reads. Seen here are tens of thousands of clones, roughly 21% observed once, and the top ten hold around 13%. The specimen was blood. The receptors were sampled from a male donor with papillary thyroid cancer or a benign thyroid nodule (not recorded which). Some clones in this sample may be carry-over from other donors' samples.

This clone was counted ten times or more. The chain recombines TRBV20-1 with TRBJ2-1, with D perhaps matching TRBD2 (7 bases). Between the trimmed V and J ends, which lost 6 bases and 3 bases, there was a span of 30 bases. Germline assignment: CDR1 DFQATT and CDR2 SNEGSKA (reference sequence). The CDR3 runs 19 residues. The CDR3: CSAPTSANREEHDYNEQFF. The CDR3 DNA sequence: TGCAGTGCCCCTACTAGCGCAAACAGGGAAGAACACGACTACAATGAGCAGTTCTTC.

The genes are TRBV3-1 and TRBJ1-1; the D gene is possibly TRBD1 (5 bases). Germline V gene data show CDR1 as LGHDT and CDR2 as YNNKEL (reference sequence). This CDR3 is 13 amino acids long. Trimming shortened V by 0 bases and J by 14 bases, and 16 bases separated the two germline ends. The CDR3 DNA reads TGTGCCAGCAGCCAAGATTTTTTGTCCAGGGCCTTCTTT. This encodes CASSQDFLSRAFF. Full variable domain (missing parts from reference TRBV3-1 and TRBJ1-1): DTAVSQTPKYLVTQMGNDKSIKCEQNLGHDTMYWYKQDSKKFLKIMFSYNNKELIINETVPNRFSPKSPDKAHLNLHINSLELGDSAVYFCASSQDFLSRAFFGQGTRLTVV.

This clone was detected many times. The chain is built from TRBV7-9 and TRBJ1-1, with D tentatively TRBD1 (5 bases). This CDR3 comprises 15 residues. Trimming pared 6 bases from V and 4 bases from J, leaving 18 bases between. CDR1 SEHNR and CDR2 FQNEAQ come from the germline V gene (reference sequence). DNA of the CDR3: TGTGCCAGCAGTCACCCCCCGGGGGGGACCACTGAAGCTTTCTTT. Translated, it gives CASSHPPGGTTEAFF.

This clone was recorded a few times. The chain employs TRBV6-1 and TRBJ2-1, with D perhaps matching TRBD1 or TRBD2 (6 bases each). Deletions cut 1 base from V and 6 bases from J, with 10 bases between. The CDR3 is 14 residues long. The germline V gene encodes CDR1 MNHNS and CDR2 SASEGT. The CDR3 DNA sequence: TGTGCCAGCAGTGAAGGGGGGGCAGTCAATGAGCAGTTCTTC. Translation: CASSEGGAVNEQFF.

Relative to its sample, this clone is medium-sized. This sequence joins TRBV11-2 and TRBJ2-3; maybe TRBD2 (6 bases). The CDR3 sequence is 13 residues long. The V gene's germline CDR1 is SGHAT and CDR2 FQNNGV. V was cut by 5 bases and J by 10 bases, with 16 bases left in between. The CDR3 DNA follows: TGTGCCAGCAGCCGAGAGGTTGGAGGGTCGCAGTATTTT. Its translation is CASSREVGGSQYF.

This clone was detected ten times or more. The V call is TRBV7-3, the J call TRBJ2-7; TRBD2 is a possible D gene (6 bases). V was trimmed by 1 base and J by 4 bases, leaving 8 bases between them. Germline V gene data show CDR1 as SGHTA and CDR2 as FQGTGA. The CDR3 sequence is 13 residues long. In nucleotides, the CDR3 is TGTGCCAGCAGCTTAAACCGGGAGTACGAGCAGTACTTC. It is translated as CASSLNREYEQYF.

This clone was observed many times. This CDR3 reads CSARDELAGDSDTQYF. CDR3 DNA sequence: TGCAGTGCTAGAGACGAACTAGCGGGAGATTCCGATACGCAGTATTTT. V gene TRBV20-1 combines with J gene TRBJ2-3; 11 bases are a match to TRBD2. The CDR3 is 16 amino acids. Unmatched junction bases numbered 8, after V lost 0 bases and J lost 6 bases. Germline CDR1 DFQATT, CDR2 SNEGSKA (reference sequence).

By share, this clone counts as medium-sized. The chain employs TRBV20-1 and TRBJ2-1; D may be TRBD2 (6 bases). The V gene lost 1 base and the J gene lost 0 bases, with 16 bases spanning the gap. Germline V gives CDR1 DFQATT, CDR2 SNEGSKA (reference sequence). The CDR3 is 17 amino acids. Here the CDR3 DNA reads TGCAGTGCTAGAGGGAACCAGCGGGTCAGCTCCTACAATGAGCAGTTCTTC. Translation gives CSARGNQRVSSYNEQFF.

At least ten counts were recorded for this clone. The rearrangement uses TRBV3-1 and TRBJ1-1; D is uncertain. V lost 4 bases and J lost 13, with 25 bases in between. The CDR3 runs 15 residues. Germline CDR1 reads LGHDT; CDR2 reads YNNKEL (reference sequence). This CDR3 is CASSPSLDVARLLFF. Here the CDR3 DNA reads TGTGCCAGCAGCCCTTCCTTGGACGTCGCACGATTGCTTTTCTTT. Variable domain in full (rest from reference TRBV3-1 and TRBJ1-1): DTAVSQTPKYLVTQMGNDKSIKCEQNLGHDTMYWYKQDSKKFLKIMFSYNNKELIINETVPNRFSPKSPDKAHLNLHINSLELGDSAVYFCASSPSLDVARLLFFGQGTRLTVV.

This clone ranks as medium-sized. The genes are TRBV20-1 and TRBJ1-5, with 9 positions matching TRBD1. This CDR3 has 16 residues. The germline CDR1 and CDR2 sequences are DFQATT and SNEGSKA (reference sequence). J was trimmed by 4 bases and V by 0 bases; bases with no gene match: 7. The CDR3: CSARDAGQGKNQPQHF. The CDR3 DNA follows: TGCAGTGCTAGAGATGCGGGACAGGGTAAGAATCAGCCCCAGCATTTT.

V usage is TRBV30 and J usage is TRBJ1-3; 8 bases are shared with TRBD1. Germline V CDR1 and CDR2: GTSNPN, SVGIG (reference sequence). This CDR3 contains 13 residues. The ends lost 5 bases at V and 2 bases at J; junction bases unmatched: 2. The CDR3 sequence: CAWEGQAGNTIYF. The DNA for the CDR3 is TGTGCCTGGGAGGGACAGGCTGGAAACACCATATATTTT.

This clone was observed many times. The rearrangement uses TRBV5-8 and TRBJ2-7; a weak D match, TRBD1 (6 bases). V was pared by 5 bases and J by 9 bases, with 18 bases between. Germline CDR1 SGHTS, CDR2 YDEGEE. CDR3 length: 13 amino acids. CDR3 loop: CASRLLLQGPQYF. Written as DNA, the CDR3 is TGTGCCAGCAGGCTTTTGTTACAGGGACCGCAGTACTTC.

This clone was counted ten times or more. The CDR3 here is CATRNETYSGANVLTF. The CDR3, as DNA: TGTGCCACCAGGAACGAGACGTACTCTGGGGCCAACGTCCTGACTTTC. V and J are TRBV15 and TRBJ2-6; no firm D call. V gave up 6 bases and J gave up 0 bases, with 12 bases separating them. The CDR3 has 16 amino acids. Germline V lookup: CDR1 LNHNV, CDR2 YYDKDF (reference sequence).

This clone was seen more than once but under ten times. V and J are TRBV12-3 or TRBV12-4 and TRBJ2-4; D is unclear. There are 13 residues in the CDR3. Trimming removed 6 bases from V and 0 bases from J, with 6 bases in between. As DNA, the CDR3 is TGTGCCAGCAGGGAACTAGCCAAAAACATTCAGTACTTC. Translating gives CASRELAKNIQYF.

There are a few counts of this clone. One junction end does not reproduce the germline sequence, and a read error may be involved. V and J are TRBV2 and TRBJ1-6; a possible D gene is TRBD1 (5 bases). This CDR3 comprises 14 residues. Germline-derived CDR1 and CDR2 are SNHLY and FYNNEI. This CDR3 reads CVSIRDGYNPPLHF. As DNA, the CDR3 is TGTGTCAGCATCCGGGACGGGTATAATCCACCCCTCCACTTT.

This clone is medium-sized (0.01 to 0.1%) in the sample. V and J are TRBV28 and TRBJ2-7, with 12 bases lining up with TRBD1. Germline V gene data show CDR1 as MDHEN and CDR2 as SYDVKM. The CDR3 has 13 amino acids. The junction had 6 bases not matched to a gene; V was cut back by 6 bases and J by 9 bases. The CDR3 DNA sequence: TGTGCCAGCAGCCTCGGGACAGGGGGCGTGCAGTACTTC. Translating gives CASSLGTGGVQYF.

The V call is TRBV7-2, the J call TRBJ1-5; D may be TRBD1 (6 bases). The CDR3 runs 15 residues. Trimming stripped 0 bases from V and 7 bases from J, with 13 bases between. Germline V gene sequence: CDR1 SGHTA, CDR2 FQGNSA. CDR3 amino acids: CASSLASRGEQPQHF. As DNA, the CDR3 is TGTGCCAGCAGCTTAGCGAGTAGGGGGGAGCAGCCCCAGCATTTT.

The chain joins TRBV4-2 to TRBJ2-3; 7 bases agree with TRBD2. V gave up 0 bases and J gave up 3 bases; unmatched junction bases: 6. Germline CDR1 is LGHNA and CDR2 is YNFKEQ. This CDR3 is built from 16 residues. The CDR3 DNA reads TGTGCCAGCAGCCAAGATCACCTAGCGGTGACAGATACGCAGTATTTT. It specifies CASSQDHLAVTDTQYF.

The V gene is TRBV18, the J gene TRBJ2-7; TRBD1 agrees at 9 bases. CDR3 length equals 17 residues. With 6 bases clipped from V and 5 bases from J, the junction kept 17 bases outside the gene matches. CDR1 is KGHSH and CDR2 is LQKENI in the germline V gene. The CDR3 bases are TGTGCCAGCTCCCCTCTCACAGGGGGCGCGGGTAAGGACGAGCAGTACTTC. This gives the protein CASSPLTGGAGKDEQYF.